A single sample gave rise to the 25 T cell receptor beta chains below, sequenced in a study of T cell responses to AZD1222 COVID-19 vaccine. Using immunoSEQ multiplex PCR, the repertoire was profiled, and TCRdb retains in-frame clones only, with some absent. The sample contains 180,000 or so clones, approximately 90% of which appear only once. This sample comprised peripheral blood, obtained 28 days after the second AZD1222 dose. The receptor set was obtained from an adult who received the AZD1222 COVID-19 vaccine.

The chain combines TRBV25-1 with TRBJ2-7, with TRBD2 matching 7 bases. The CDR3 loop spans 16 amino acids. V was clipped by 10 bases and J by 2 bases; unmatched bases: 17. Looked up from germline, CDR1 is MGHDK and CDR2 is SYGVNS. The CDR3, as DNA: TGTGCCACCACCCCCACGCTAGCGGCAGCAACCTACGAGCAGTACTTC. It yields the protein CATTPTLAAATYEQYF.

DNA of the CDR3: TGTGCCAGTACGCAGGTAGGGGGGAGAAGGAATGAGCAGTTCTTC. It specifies CASTQVGGRRNEQFF. The J gene is TRBJ2-1, the V gene TRBV3-1 (or the pseudogene TRBV3-2), with D perhaps given as TRBD1 or TRBD2 (6 bases each). Trimming removed 9 bases at V and 7 bases at J, with 22 bases between. The germline CDR1 and CDR2 sequences are LGHDT and YNNKEL (reference sequence). The CDR3 is made up of 15 amino acids.

The chain is built from TRBV28 and TRBJ1-2, with 7 bases matching TRBD1. V trimming: 6 bases; J trimming: 4 bases; junction bases outside the gene matches: 8. The CDR3 consists of 14 residues. Germline V gene sequence: CDR1 MDHEN, CDR2 SYDVKM. CDR3 nucleotides: TGTGCCAGCAGACTTGAGGGGGCTGGCTATGGCTACACCTTC. It encodes CASRLEGAGYGYTF.

The chain is built from TRBV27 and TRBJ2-7; D call uncertain. From germline, CDR1 is MNHEY and CDR2 SMNVEV (reference sequence). This CDR3 contains 15 residues. Trimming pared 5 bases from V and 0 bases from J, leaving 14 bases between. CDR3 nucleotide sequence: TGTGCCAGCAGTCCCCAAGTGGTCAGCTCCTACGAGCAGTACTTC. Protein: CASSPQVVSSYEQYF.

This chain joins TRBV13 and TRBJ2-4; TRBD2 might be the D (5 bases). Looked up from germline, CDR1 is PRHDT and CDR2 is FYEKMQ (reference sequence). Trimming left V 1 base short and J 8 bases short, with 9 bases between. The CDR3 has 13 residues. CDR3 nucleotide sequence: TGTGCCAGCAGCTTAGCGGAAGCGGACATTCAGTACTTC. Its translation: CASSLAEADIQYF.

The gene calls are TRBV24-1 and TRBJ1-1; D is uncertain. CDR1 is KGHDR, CDR2 SFDVKD, per germline. The CDR3 consists of 14 residues. The V and J ends lost 2 bases and 6 bases respectively, with 12 bases between them. The CDR3 loop reads CATSDSLQGAEAFF. The CDR3 nucleotides read TGTGCCACCAGTGATTCCCTTCAAGGCGCTGAAGCTTTCTTT.

The J gene is TRBJ2-7, the V gene TRBV7-8; D perhaps matches TRBD1 (5 bases). Trimming shortened V by 1 base and J by 0 bases, and 10 bases separated the two germline ends. CDR3 length equals 15 residues. Germline lookup yields CDR1 SGHVS and CDR2 FQNEAQ. CDR3 sequence (DNA): TGTGCCAGCAGCTTAGAGGCAGGACACTCCTACGAGCAGTACTTC. As protein: CASSLEAGHSYEQYF.

The chain carries TRBV19 and TRBJ1-2; no firm D call. Germline V gives CDR1 LNHDA, CDR2 SQIVND (reference sequence). V was cut by 4 bases and J by 1 base, with 13 bases left in between. CDR3 length equals 15 residues. The CDR3 loop is CASSTQAGINYGYTF. The CDR3 DNA reads as TGTGCCAGTAGTACCCAGGCGGGAATTAACTATGGCTACACCTTC.

V is TRBV4-3 and J is TRBJ2-7; D not resolved. Trimming removed 1 base from V and 3 bases from J, with 13 bases in between. CDR3 length: 15 residues. Germline V gene lookup returns CDR1 LGHNA and CDR2 YSLEER. In DNA form, the CDR3 reads TGCGCCAGCAGCCAAGCGGTAGGCTACTACTACGAGCAGTACTTC. Translated, it gives CASSQAVGYYYEQYF.

The V and J genes are TRBV15 and TRBJ2-7; D tentatively fits TRBD1 or TRBD2 (5 bases each). CDR3 length: 14 amino acids. CDR1 LNHNV and CDR2 YYDKDF come from the germline V gene (reference sequence). Trimming removed 5 bases from V and 5 bases from J, with 16 bases in between. This CDR3 reads CATSPTGTGDEQYF. The CDR3, as DNA: TGTGCCACCAGCCCCACGGGGACCGGGGACGAGCAGTACTTC. The whole variable domain, remainder taken from reference TRBV15 and TRBJ2-7, is DAMVIQNPRYQVTQFGKPVTLSCSQTLNHNVMYWYQQKSSQAPKLLFHYYDKDFNNEADTPDNFQSRRPNTSFCFLDIRSPGLGDTAMYLCATSPTGTGDEQYFGPGTRLTVT.

V usage is TRBV7-2 and J usage is TRBJ1-1; TRBD1 might be the D (5 bases). V lost 5 bases and J 1 base, leaving 14 bases between the germline ends. Germline V gene data show CDR1 as SGHTA and CDR2 as FQGNSA. The CDR3 consists of 15 residues. The CDR3 sequence: CASSPEEGRNTEAFF. CDR3 bases: TGTGCCAGCAGCCCCGAAGAGGGGAGGAACACTGAAGCTTTCTTT.

The chain joins TRBV5-6 to TRBJ1-2; D may be TRBD1 (6 bases). Between the trimmed V and J ends, which lost 4 bases and 7 bases, there was a span of 11 bases. The germline V gene encodes CDR1 SGHDT and CDR2 YYEEEE. This CDR3 has 12 amino acids. The CDR3 protein is CASSVDSLGYTF. DNA of the CDR3: TGTGCCAGCAGCGTGGACAGCCTTGGCTACACCTTC.

The CDR3 region is CASSPGGRSTDTQYF. The CDR3 DNA reads as TGTGCCAGCAGCCCCGGGGGTCGTTCGACAGATACGCAGTATTTT. The genes are TRBV7-3 and TRBJ2-3, with D perhaps matching TRBD2 (6 bases). This CDR3 is built from 15 residues. Trimming pared 5 bases from V and 3 bases from J, leaving 15 bases between. Germline CDR1 reads SGHTA; CDR2 reads FQGTGA.

The CDR3 DNA follows: TGTGCCAGCATTTCGGGACTCCAAGAGACCCAGTACTTC. It yields the protein CASISGLQETQYF. V is TRBV6-6 and J is TRBJ2-5, with D perhaps TRBD2 (6 bases). Trimming cost V 7 bases and J 1 base, with 10 bases left between them. CDR1 is MNHNY and CDR2 is SVGAGI in the germline V gene (reference sequence). This CDR3 is built from 13 residues.

V is TRBV19 and J is TRBJ1-2, with a weak D call TRBD1 (6 bases). V lost 6 bases to trimming and J lost 2 bases, with 16 bases between them. The CDR3 is 15 amino acids. Germline assignment: CDR1 LNHDA and CDR2 SQIVND (reference sequence). CDR3 sequence: CASRKQLTGNYGYTF. DNA of the CDR3: TGTGCCAGTAGGAAACAACTAACAGGGAACTATGGCTACACCTTC.

The chain joins TRBV7-2 to TRBJ2-1, with a tentative D call TRBD2 (6 bases). V lost 5 bases and J lost 1, with 12 bases in between. The CDR3 totals 15 residues. CDR1 is SGHTA and CDR2 is FQGNSA in the germline V gene. The chain's CDR3 is CASSLQGGSYNEQFF. The CDR3 bases are TGTGCCAGCAGCCTGCAGGGAGGTTCCTACAATGAGCAGTTCTTC.

V gene TRBV10-3 combines with J gene TRBJ2-7, with D perhaps given as TRBD1 or TRBD2 (5 bases each). V was clipped by 5 bases and J by 0 bases, with 14 bases between them. In germline, CDR1 is ENHRY, CDR2 SYGVKD. There are 15 residues in the CDR3. The CDR3 protein is CAISKSGTDSYEQYF. In DNA form, the CDR3 reads TGTGCCATCAGTAAATCCGGGACCGACTCCTACGAGCAGTACTTC.

This chain joins TRBV2 and TRBJ1-5, with unresolved D. The CDR3 spans 11 residues. V lost 4 bases and J 7 bases, leaving 5 bases between the germline ends. Germline assignment: CDR1 SNHLY and CDR2 FYNNEI. CDR3 DNA: TGTGCCAGCAGTGGTGGCCAGCCCCAGCATTTT. The encoded protein is CASSGGQPQHF.

This clone was seen just once. V is TRBV19 and J is TRBJ1-5, with D possibly TRBD1 on 6 matching bases. Germline V gene data show CDR1 as LNHDA and CDR2 as SQIVND (reference sequence). The ends were cut back, 8 bases at V and 3 bases at J, with 17 bases in the middle. The CDR3 sequence is 15 residues long. The CDR3 spells CASSVGGLLNQPQHF. Here the CDR3 DNA reads TGTGCCAGTTCCGTCGGGGGGCTACTCAATCAGCCCCAGCATTTT.

The CDR3 DNA sequence: TGTGCCAGCAGCCCGAGACTAGCGGGGGGGGTGAGGGAGCTGTTTTTT. This gives the protein CASSPRLAGGVRELFF. The V gene is TRBV9, the J gene TRBJ2-2; 14 bases are shared with TRBD2. Germline CDR1 SGDLS, CDR2 YYNGEE. Germline trimming cut 4 bases from V and 9 bases from J; bases unmatched to any gene: 8. The CDR3 contains 16 residues.

The CDR3 spells CASSVARFSGQSRDTQYF. Written as DNA, the CDR3 is TGTGCCAGCAGCGTAGCCCGCTTTTCGGGCCAATCAAGGGATACGCAGTATTTT. The chain joins TRBV9 to TRBJ2-3; D remains unclear. The CDR3 totals 18 residues. The germline V and J ends were trimmed by 0 bases and 6 bases, with 23 bases remaining between them. Germline V CDR1 and CDR2: SGDLS, YYNGEE.

V and J are TRBV6-5 and TRBJ2-5; 7 nucleotides align to TRBD1. CDR3 length: 15 residues. V lost 6 bases and J lost 5; bases outside the gene matches: 12. Germline CDR1 is MNHEY and CDR2 is SVGAGI. CDR3 loop: CASSVGQAPSETQYF. CDR3 nucleotide sequence: TGTGCCAGCAGCGTCGGACAGGCCCCGAGTGAGACCCAGTACTTC.

CDR3 DNA sequence: TGTGCCACCAGTGACGACGGACAGGGATTTGGCAATCAGCCCCAGCATTTT. Protein sequence: CATSDDGQGFGNQPQHF. The V call is TRBV24-1, the J call TRBJ1-5; 8 positions match TRBD1. This CDR3 contains 17 residues. Trimming took 4 bases from V and 2 from J; bases not matched to a gene: 9. Looked up from germline, CDR1 is KGHDR and CDR2 is SFDVKD.

CDR3 coding DNA: TGTGCCCAGGAACAGCCTAACTATGGCTACACCTTC. Protein: CAQEQPNYGYTF. The chain has TRBV30 and TRBJ1-2; D not certain. The germline V gene has CDR1 GTSNPN and CDR2 SVGIG (reference sequence). With 8 bases removed from V and 0 bases from J, the gap between germline ends came to 10 bases. This CDR3 is 12 amino acids long.

This chain connects TRBV27 to TRBJ2-3; no reliable D call. The CDR3 has 13 residues. V lost 6 bases, J lost 2 bases, and 9 bases lay in between. The germline V gene has CDR1 MNHEY and CDR2 SMNVEV (reference sequence). Here the CDR3 reads CASRLSITDTQYF. CDR3 nucleotide sequence: TGTGCCAGCAGGTTGTCAATCACAGATACGCAGTATTTT.